Below, one T cell receptor beta chain is given with its context. The target antigen is unknown. The data are from a study of T cell responses to AZD1222 COVID-19 vaccine. Study-level results: Just a handful of AZD1222 recipients tested seropositive at baseline.

This table comes from immunoSEQ multiplex PCR, and its TCRdb copy is limited to in-frame clones, with some not included. Among tens of thousands of clones, over 75% were seen once, and the ten largest hold roughly 18%. CDR1 is MNHEY and CDR2 is SVGAGI in the germline V gene. V lost 0 bases, J lost 4 bases, and 10 bases lay in between. CDR3 length: 15 residues. The sequencing used peripheral blood, collected on day 0 of AZD1222 vaccination. The chain carries TRBV6-5 and TRBJ1-5; D is undetermined. The sequence was collected from an adult in good health. The CDR3, as DNA: TGTGCCAGCAGTTACTCGTCCTACGGAAATCAGCCCCAGCATTTT. Translating gives CASSYSSYGNQPQHF.